The clone carrying this T cell receptor (beta chain) turned up a few times. Antigen: not known. This specimen comes from a study of T cell repertoires in cytomegalovirus infection. Across the study: Public TCR beta signature analysis indicated the presence of both CMV infection and matching HLA type. Whole-study findings and limits: Accumulated public TCR beta family frequency recognized individuals carrying CMV together with the relevant HLA. HLA-C-restricted CMV-specific TCR beta clonotypes were dominant in the ex vivo response.

MiXCR was run by TCRdb on the reads, yielding one entry per CDR3 protein. Of 490,000 or so distinct CDR3 sequences in the sample, roughly 10% were seen once. Germline lookup yields CDR1 MDHEN and CDR2 SYDVKM. V was trimmed by 5 bases and J by 8 bases, leaving 12 bases between them. The CDR3 runs 12 residues. Source material: PBMCs. The sequence derives from a human donor in good health (CMV status not recorded). Some clones in this sample may be carry-over from other donors' samples. J is TRBJ1-1 and V is TRBV28; D call uncertain. CDR3 in DNA: TGTGCCAGCAGTCCTACCTCCTTCGAAGCTTTCTTT. Translating it yields CASSPTSFEAFF.